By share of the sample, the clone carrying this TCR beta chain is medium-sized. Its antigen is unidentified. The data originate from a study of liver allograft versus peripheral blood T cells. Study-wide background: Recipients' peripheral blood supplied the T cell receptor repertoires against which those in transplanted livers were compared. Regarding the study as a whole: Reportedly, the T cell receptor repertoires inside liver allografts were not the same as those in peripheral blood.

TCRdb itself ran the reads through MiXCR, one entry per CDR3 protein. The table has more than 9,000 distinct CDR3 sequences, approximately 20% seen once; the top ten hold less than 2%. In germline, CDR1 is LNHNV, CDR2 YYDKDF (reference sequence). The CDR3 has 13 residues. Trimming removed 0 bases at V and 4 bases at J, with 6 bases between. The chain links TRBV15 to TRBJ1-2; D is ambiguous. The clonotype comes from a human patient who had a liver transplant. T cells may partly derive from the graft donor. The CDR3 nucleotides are TGTGCCACCAGCAGAGATATCGGCTATGGCTACACCTTC. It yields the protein CATSRDIGYGYTF.